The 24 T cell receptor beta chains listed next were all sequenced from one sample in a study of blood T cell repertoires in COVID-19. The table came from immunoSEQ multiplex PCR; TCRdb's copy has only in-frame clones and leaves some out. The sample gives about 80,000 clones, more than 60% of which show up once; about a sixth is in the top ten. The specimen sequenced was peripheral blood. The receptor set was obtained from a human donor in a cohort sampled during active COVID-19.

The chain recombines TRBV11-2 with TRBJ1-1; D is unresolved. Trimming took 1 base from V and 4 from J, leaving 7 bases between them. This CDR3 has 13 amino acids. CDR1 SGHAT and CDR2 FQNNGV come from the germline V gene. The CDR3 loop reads CASSLGAGTEAFF. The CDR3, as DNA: TGTGCCAGCAGCTTAGGCGCGGGCACTGAAGCTTTCTTT.

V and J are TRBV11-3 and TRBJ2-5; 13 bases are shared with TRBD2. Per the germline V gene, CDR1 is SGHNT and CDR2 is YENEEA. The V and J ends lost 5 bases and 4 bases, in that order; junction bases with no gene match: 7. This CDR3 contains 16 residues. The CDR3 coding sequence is TGTGCCAGCAGCCTCCGGACTAGCGGGAGTATAGAGACCCAGTACTTC. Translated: CASSLRTSGSIETQYF.

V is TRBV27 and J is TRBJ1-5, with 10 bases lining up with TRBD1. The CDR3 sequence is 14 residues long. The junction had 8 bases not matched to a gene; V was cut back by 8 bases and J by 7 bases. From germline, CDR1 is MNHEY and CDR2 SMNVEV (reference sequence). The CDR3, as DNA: TGTGCCAGCTCCGTGGACAGGGGGGAACAGCCCCAGCATTTT. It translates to CASSVDRGEQPQHF.

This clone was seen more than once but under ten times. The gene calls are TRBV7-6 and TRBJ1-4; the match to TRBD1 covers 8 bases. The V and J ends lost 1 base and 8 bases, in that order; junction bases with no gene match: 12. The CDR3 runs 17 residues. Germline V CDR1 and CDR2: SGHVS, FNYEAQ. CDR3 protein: CASSLEPMTTGDEKLFF. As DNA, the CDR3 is TGTGCCAGCAGCTTAGAGCCCATGACGACAGGGGACGAAAAACTGTTTTTT. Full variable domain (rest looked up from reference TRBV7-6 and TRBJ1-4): GAGVSQSPRYKVTKRGQDVALRCDPISGHVSLYWYRQALGQGPEFLTYFNYEAQQDKSGLPNDRFSAERPEGSISTLTIQRTEQRDSAMYRCASSLEPMTTGDEKLFFGSGTQLSVL.

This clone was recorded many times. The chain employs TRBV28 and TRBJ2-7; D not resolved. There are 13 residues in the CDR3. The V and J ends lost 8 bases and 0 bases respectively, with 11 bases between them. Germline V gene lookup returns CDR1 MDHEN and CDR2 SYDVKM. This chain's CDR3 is CASSQALSYEQYF. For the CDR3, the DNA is TGTGCCAGCTCCCAGGCCCTCTCCTACGAGCAGTACTTC.

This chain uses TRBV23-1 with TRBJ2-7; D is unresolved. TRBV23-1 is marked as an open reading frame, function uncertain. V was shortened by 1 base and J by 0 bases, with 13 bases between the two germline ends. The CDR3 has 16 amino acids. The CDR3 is CASSQCAQPLSYEQYV. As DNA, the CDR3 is TGCGCCAGCAGTCAATGCGCTCAACCTCTCTCCTACGAGCAGTACGTC.

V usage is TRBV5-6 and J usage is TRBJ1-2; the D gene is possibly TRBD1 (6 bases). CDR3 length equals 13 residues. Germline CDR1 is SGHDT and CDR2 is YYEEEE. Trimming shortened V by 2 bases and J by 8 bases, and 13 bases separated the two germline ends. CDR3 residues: CASSLQGTGGYTF. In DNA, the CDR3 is TGTGCCAGCAGCTTACAGGGAACGGGGGGCTACACCTTC.

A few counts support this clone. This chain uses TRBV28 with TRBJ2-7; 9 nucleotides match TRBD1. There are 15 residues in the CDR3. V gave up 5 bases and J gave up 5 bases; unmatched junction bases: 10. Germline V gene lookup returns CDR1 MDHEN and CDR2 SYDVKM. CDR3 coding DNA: TGTGCCAGCAGTAAAGCCGGGACAGGGTTTAACGAGCAGTACTTC. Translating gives CASSKAGTGFNEQYF.

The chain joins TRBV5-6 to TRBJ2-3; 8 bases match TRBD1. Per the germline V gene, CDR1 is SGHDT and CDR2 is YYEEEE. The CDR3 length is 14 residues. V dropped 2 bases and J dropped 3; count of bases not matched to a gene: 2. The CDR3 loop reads CASSFTGGTDTQYF. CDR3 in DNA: TGTGCCAGCAGCTTTACAGGGGGTACAGATACGCAGTATTTT.

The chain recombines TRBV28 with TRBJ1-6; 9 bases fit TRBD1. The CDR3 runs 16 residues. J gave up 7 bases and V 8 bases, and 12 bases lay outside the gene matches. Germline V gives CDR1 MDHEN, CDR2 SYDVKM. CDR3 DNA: TGTGCCAGCGTAAGAGACACCGGGACAGGGAATTCACCCCTCCACTTT. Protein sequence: CASVRDTGTGNSPLHF.

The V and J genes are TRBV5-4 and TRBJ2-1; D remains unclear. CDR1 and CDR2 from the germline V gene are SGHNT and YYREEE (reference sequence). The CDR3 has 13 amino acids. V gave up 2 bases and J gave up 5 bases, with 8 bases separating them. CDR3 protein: CASSFDTHNEQFF. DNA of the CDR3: TGTGCCAGCAGCTTCGACACCCACAATGAGCAGTTCTTC. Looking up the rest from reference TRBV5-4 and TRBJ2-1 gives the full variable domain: ETGVTQSPTHLIKTRGQQVTLRCSSQSGHNTVSWYQQALGQGPQFIFQYYREEENGRGNFPPRFSGLQFPNYSSELNVNALELDDSALYLCASSFDTHNEQFFGPGTRLTVL.

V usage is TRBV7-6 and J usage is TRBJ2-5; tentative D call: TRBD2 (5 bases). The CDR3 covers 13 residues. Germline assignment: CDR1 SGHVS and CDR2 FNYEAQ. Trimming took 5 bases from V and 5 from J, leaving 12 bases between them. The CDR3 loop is CASSTRVHETQYF. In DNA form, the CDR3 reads TGTGCCAGCAGCACTAGGGTCCACGAGACCCAGTACTTC.

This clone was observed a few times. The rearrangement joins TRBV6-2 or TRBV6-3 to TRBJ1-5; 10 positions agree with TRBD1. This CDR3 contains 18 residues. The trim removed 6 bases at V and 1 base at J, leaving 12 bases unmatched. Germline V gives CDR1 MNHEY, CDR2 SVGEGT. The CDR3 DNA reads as TGTGCCAGCAGCTCCGGGACAGGGGTCTACCGAAGCAATCAGCCCCAGCATTTT. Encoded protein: CASSSGTGVYRSNQPQHF.

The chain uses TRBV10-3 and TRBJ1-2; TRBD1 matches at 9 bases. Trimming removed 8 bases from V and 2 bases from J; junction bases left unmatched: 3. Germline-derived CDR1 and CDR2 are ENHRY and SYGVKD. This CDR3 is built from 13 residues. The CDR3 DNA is TGTGCCATCGGGGACAGGGCGAACTATGGCTACACCTTC. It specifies CAIGDRANYGYTF.

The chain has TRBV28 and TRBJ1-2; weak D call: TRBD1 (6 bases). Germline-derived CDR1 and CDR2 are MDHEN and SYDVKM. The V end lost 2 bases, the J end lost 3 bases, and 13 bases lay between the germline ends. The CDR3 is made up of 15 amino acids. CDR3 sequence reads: CASSLGQPSDYGYTF. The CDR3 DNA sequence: TGTGCCAGCAGTTTAGGACAGCCCTCGGACTATGGCTACACCTTC.

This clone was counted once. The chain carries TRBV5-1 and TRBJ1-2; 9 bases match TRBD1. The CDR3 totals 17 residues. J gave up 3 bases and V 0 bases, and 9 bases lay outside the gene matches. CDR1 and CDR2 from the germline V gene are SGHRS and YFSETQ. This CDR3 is CASSLVGQGSLDYGYTF. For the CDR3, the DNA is TGCGCCAGCAGCTTGGTGGGACAGGGTAGTCTTGACTATGGCTACACCTTC. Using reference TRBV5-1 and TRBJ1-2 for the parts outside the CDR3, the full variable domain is KAGVTQTPRYLIKTRGQQVTLSCSPISGHRSVSWYQQTPGQGLQFLFEYFSETQRNKGNFPGRFSGRQFSNSRSEMNVSTLELGDSALYLCASSLVGQGSLDYGYTFGSGTRLTVV.

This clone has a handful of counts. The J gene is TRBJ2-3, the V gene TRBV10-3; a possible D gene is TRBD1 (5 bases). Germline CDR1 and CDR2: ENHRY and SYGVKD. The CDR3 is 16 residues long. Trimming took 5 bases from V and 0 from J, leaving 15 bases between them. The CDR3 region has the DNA TGTGCCATCAGTAATCATCCGGACACCAGCACAGATACGCAGTATTTT. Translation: CAISNHPDTSTDTQYF.

CDR3 residues: CASSPTPGGNTEAFF. The DNA for the CDR3 is TGTGCCAGCAGTCCAACCCCAGGGGGGAACACTGAAGCTTTCTTT. This chain connects TRBV7-9 to TRBJ1-1, with 7 bases identical to TRBD1. Germline CDR1 SEHNR, CDR2 FQNEAQ (reference sequence). This CDR3 spans 15 amino acids. Unmatched junction bases numbered 8, after V lost 6 bases and J lost 1 base.

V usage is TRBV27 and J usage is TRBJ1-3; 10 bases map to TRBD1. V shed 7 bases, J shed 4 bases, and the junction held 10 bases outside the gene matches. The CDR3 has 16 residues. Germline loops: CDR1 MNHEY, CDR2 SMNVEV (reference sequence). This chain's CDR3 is CASIKTGGALGNTIYF. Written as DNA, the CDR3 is TGTGCCAGCATCAAGACAGGGGGCGCTTTAGGAAACACCATATATTTT.

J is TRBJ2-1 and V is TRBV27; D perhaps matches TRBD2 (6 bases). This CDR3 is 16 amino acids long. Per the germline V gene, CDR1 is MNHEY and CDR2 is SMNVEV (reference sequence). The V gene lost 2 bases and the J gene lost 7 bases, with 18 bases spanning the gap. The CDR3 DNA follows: TGTGCCAGCAGTTTAGCGGGACCAGCACTTTTGAATGAGCAGTTCTTC. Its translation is CASSLAGPALLNEQFF.

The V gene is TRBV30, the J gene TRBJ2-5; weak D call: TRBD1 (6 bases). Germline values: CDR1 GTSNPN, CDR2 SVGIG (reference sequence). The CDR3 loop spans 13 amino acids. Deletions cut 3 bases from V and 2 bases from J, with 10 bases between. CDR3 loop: CAWRDSPQETQYF. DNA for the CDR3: TGTGCCTGGAGGGACAGCCCGCAAGAGACCCAGTACTTC. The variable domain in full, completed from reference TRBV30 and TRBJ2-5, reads SQTIHQWPATLVQPVGSPLSLECTVEGTSNPNLYWYRQAAGRGLQLLFYSVGIGQISSEVPQNLSASRPQDRQFILSSKKLLLSDSGFYLCAWRDSPQETQYFGPGTRLLVL.

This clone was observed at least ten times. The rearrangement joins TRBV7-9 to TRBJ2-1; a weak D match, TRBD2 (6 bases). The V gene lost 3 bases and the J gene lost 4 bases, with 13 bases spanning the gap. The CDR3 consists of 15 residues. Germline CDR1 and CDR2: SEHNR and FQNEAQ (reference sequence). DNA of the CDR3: TGTGCCAGCAGCTTCGGAGGGGCATTATACAATGAGCAGTTCTTC. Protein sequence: CASSFGGALYNEQFF.

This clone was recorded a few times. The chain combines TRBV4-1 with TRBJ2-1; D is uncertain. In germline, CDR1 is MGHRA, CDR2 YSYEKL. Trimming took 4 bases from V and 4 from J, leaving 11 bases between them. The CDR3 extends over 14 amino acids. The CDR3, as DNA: TGCGCCAGCAGCCCAGTGGGCGAGTACAATGAGCAGTTCTTC. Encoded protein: CASSPVGEYNEQFF.

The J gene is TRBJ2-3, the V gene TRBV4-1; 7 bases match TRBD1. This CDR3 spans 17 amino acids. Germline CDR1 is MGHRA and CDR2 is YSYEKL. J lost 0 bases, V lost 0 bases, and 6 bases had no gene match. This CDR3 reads CASSQDLGQVSTDTQYF. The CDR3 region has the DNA TGCGCCAGCAGCCAAGACCTAGGACAGGTTAGCACAGATACGCAGTATTTT.